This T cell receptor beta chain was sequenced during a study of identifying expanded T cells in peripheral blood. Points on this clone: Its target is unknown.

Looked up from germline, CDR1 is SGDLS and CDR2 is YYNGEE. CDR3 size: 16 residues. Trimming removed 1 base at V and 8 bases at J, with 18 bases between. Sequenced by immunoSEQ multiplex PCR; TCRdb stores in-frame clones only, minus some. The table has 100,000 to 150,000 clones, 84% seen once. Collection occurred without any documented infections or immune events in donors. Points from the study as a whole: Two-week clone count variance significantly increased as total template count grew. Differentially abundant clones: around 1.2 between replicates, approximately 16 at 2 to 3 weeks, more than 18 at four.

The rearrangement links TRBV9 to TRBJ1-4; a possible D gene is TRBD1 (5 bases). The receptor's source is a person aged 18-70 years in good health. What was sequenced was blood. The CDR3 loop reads CASSVKGTPQREKLFF. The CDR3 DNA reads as TGTGCCAGCAGCGTAAAAGGGACCCCACAACGGGAAAAACTGTTTTTT.